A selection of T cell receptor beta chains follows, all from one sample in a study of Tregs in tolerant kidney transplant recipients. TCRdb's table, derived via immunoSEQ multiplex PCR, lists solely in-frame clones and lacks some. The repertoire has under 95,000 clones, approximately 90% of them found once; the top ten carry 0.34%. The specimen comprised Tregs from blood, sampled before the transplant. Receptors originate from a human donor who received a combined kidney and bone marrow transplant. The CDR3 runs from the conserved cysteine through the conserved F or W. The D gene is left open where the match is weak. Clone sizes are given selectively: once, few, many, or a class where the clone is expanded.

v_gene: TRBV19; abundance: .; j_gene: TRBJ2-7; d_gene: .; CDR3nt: TGTGCCAGTAGTAAGGGGTTTGTAGACGAGCAGTACTTC; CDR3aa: CASSKGFVDEQYF
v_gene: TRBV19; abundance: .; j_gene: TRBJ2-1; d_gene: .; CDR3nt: TGTGCCAGTAGTTCTGGCGGGAACTCCTACAATGAGCAGTTCTTC; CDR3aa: CASSSGGNSYNEQFF
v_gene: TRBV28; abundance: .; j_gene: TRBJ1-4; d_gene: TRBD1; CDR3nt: TGTGCCAGCAGTTTATGGACAGGGGGAAATGAAAAACTGTTTTTT; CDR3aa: CASSLWTGGNEKLFF
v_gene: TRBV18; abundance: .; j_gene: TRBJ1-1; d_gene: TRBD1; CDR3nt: TGTGCCAGCTCATCGACAGGGGACACTGAAGCTTTCTTT; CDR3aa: CASSSTGDTEAFF
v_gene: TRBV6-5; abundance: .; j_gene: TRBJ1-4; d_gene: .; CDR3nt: TGTGCCGGCAGTACGGCGGGGTTCTCTAAAAAACTGTTTTTT; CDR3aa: CAGSTAGFSKKLFF
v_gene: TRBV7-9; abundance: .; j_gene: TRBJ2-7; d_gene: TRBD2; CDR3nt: TGTGCCAGCAGCTTAGACAGCAGGCGGGGGGGTGAGCAGTACTTC; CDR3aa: CASSLDSRRGGEQYF
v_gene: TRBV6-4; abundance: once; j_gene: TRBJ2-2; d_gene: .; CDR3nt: TGTGCCAGCAGTGCGCAATTGAACACCGGGGAGCTGTTTTTT; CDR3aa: CASSAQLNTGELFF
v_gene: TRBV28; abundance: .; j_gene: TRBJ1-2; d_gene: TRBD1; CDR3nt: TGTGCCAGCAGTTTGTTGGGGACAGGGGGTTTCGGCTACACCTTC; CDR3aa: CASSLLGTGGFGYTF
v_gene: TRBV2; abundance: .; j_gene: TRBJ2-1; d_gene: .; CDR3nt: TGTGCCAGCAATGGGGGGCACACCTACAATGAGCAGTTCTTC; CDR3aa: CASNGGHTYNEQFF
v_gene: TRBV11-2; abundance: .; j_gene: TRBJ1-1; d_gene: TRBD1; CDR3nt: TGTGCCAGCAGCTTAAGACAGGGGGACGCTGAAGCTTTCTTT; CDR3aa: CASSLRQGDAEAFF
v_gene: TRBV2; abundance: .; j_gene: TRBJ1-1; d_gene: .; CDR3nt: TGTGCCAGCAGGGGGCAACCCATGAACACTGAAGCTTTCTTT; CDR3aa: CASRGQPMNTEAFF
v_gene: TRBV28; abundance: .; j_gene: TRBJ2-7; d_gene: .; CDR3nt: TGTGCCAGCAGCCCCCCCCCGAATCGGTACGAGCAGTACTTC; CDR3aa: CASSPPPNRYEQYF
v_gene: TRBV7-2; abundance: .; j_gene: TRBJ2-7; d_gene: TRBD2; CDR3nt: TGTGCCAGCAGCTTTGGGCGGGAGGATTACGAGCAGTACTTC; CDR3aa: CASSFGREDYEQYF
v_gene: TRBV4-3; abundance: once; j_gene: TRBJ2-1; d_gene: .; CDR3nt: TGCGCCAGCAGCCAAGATTTGCTAGGCTCCTACAATGAGCAGTTCTTC; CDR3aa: CASSQDLLGSYNEQFF
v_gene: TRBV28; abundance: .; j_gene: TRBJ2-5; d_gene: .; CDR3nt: TGTGCCAGCAGTCTCCCGCAGGGGTGGGAGACCCAGTACTTC; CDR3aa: CASSLPQGWETQYF
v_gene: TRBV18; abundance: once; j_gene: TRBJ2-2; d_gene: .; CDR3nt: TGTGCCAGCTCACCAACCGAGTCGAACACCGGGGAGCTGTTTTTT; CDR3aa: CASSPTESNTGELFF
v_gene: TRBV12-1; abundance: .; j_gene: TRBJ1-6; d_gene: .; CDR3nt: TGTGCCAGCAGCTCGATTGGGGACAGGGAGGGTTCACCCCTCCACTTT; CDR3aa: CASSSIGDREGSPLHF
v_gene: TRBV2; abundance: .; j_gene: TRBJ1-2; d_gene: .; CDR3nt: TGTGCCAGCAGCGTAGTAAGTGGCTACACCTTC; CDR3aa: CASSVVSGYTF
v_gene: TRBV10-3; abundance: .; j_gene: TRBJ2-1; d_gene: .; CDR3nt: TGTGCCATCAGTTCTTCCTACCGCGAGAATGAGCAGTTCTTC; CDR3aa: CAISSSYRENEQFF
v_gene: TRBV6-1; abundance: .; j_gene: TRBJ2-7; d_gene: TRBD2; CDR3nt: TGTGCCAGCAGCCAGCGGGAGAATGTCGAGCAGTACTTC; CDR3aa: CASSQRENVEQYF
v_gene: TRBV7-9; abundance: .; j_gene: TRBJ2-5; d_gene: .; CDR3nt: TGTGCCAGCAGCCAATCAGGGCTGCAAGGGGAGCAGTACTTC; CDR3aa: CASSQSGLQGEQYF
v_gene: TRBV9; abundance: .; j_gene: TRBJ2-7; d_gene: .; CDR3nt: TGTGCCAGCAGCCGGCGACTAGGGTACGAGCAGTACTTC; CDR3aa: CASSRRLGYEQYF
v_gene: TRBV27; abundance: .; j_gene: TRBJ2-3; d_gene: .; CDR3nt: TGTGCCAGCAGTAGGAGAGATACGCAGTATTTT; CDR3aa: CASSRRDTQYF
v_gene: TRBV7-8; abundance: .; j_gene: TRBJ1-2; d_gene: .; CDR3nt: TGTGCCAGCAGCTTAGCGGAAGCTAACTATGGCTACACCTTC; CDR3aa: CASSLAEANYGYTF
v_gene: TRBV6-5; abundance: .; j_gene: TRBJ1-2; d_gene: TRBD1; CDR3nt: TGTGCCAGCATCCAGGGACAGGGATCCAACTATGGCTACACCTTC; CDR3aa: CASIQGQGSNYGYTF
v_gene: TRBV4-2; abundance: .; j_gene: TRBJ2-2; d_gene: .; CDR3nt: TGTGCCAGCAGCCAAGATGAGAGGGGTGTGGACGGGGAGCTGTTTTTT; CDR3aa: CASSQDERGVDGELFF
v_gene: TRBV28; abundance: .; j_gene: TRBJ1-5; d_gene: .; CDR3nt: TGTGCCAGCAGCATAGGGACTTCCGGCAATCAGCCCCAGCATTTT; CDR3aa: CASSIGTSGNQPQHF
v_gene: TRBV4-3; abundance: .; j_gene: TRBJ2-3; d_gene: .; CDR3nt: TGCGCCAGCAGCCAAGCCCCTAGCGAGACGCAGTATTTT; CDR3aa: CASSQAPSETQYF
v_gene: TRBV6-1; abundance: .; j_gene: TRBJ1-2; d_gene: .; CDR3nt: TGTGCCAGCAGGGGTTTCTTAATTAACTATGGCTACACCTTC; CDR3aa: CASRGFLINYGYTF
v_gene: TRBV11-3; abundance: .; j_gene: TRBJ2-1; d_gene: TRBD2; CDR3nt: TGTGCCAGCAGCCTCTCCGGACTAGTCAATGAGCAGTTCTTC; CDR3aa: CASSLSGLVNEQFF
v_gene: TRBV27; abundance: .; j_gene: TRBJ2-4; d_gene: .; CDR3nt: TGTGCCAGCAGCCCGTGGGACAAAAACATTCAGTACTTC; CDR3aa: CASSPWDKNIQYF
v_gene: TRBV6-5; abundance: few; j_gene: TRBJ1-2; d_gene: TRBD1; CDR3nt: TGTGCCAGCACCCCCGGGACAGGGAACTATGGCTACACCTTC; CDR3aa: CASTPGTGNYGYTF
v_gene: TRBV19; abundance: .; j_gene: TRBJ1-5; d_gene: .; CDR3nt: TGTGCCAGTAGTTCCCGACTCGGGGCAACGGATAAGCCCCAGCATTTT; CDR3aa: CASSSRLGATDKPQHF
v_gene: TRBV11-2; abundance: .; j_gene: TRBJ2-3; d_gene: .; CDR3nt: TGTGCCAGCAGCTCGGTCGGCTCTAGCACAGATACGCAGTATTTT; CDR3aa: CASSSVGSSTDTQYF
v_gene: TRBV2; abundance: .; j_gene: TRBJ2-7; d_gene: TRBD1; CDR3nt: TGTGCCAGCATGACCATTACAGGGGGCGTCGAGCAGTACTTC; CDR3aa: CASMTITGGVEQYF
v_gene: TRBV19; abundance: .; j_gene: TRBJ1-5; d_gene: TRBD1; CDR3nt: TGTGCCAGTAGTATCCGGACAGGGAGCAATCAGCCCCAGCATTTT; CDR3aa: CASSIRTGSNQPQHF
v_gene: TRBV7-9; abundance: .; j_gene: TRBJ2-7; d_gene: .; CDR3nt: TGTGCCAGCAGCCCTTGGGGGTCAATGCGGCACGAGCAGTACTTC; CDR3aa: CASSPWGSMRHEQYF
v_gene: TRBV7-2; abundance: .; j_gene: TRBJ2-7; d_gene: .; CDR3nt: TGTGCCAGCAGCTTAGGCAACCTCGGAAGGAGGGAGCAGTACTTC; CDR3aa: CASSLGNLGRREQYF
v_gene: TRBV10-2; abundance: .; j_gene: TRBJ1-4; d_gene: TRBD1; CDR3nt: TGCGCCAGCAGTGCCCAGGGGGTTGAAAAACTGTTTTTT; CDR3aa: CASSAQGVEKLFF
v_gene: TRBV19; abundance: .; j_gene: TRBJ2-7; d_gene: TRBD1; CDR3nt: TGTGCCAGTAGCATAACCCGGACAGGGGCGTACGAGCAGTACTTC; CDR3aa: CASSITRTGAYEQYF
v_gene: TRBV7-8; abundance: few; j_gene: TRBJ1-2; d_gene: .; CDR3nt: TGTGCCAGCAGCTTTACGACAGACGGTGGCTACACCTTC; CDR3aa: CASSFTTDGGYTF
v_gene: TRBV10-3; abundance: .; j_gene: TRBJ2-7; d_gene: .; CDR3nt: TGTGCCATCAAGGGGCCCGCCGGGGGCGAGCAGTACTTC; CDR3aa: CAIKGPAGGEQYF
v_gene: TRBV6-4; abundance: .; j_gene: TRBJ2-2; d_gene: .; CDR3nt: TGTGCCAGCAGAGCCTCTTGGGACACCGGGGAGCTGTTTTTT; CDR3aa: CASRASWDTGELFF
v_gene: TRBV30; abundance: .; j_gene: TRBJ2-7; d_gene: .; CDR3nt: TGTGCCTGGAGTGAGGGGGGATGGCCCTACGAGCAGTACTTC; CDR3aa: CAWSEGGWPYEQYF
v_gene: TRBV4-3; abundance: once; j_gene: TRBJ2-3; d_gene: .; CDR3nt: TGCGCCAGCAGCCAAGCCGGAGGCGGACCTAGCACAGATACGCAGTATTTT; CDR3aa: CASSQAGGGPSTDTQYF
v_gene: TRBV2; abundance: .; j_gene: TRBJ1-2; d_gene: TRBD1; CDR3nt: TGTGCCAGCAGTGAAGGACAGGGGGCGGTCGGTGGCTACACCTTC; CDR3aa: CASSEGQGAVGGYTF
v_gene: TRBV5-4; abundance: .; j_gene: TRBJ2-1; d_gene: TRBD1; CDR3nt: TGTGCCAGCAGCACACCGGGACAGGGTTACAATGAGCAGTTCTTC; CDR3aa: CASSTPGQGYNEQFF
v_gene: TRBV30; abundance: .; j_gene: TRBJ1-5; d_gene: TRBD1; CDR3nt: TGTGCCTGGAGAGGGACAGGGGTTGGGCAGCCCCAGCATTTT; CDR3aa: CAWRGTGVGQPQHF
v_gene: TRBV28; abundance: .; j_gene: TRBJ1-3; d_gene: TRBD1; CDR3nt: TGTGCCAGCAGTAGTACGACAGGGAAGGGTGGAAACACCATATATTTT; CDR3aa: CASSSTTGKGGNTIYF
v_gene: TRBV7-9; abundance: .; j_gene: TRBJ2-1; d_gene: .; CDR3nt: TGTGCCAGCAGCTTAGGGGTAGGGTACAATGAGCAGTTCTTC; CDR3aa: CASSLGVGYNEQFF
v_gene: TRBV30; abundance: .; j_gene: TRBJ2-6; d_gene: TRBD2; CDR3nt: TGTGCCTGGACTAGCGGAGGGGCCAACGTCCTGACTTTC; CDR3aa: CAWTSGGANVLTF
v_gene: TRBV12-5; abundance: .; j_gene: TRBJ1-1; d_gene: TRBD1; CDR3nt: TGTGCTAGTGGTTTGGCCAACAGGGGGACTGAAGCTTTCTTT; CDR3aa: CASGLANRGTEAFF
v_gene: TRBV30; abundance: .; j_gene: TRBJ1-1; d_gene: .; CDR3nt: TGTGCCTGGGGGGCTTTTCAGGGTTACACTGAAGCTTTCTTT; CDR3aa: CAWGAFQGYTEAFF
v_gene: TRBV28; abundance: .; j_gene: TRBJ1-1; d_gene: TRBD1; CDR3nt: TGTGCCAGCAGTTCGGCGACAGGGTGGCACACTGAAGCTTTCTTT; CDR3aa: CASSSATGWHTEAFF
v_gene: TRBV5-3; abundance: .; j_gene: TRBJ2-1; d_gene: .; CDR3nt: TGTGCCAGAAGCCCGGGTACTGAGCAGTTCTTC; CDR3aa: CARSPGTEQFF